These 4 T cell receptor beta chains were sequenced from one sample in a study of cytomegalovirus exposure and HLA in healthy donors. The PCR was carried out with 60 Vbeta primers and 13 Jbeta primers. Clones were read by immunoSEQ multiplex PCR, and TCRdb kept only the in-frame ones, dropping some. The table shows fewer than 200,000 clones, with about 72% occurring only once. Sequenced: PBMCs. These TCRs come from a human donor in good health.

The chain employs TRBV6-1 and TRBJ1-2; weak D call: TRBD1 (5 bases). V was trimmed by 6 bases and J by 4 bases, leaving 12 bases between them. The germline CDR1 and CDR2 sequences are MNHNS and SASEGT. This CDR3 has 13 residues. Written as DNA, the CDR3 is TGTGCCAGCAGACTACAGGTCCGCTATGGCTACACCTTC. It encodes CASRLQVRYGYTF.

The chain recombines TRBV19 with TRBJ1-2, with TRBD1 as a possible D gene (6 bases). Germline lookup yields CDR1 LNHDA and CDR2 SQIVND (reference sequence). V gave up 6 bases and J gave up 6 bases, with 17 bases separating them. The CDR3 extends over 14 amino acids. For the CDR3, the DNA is TGTGCCAGTAGGAACAGGGCACTATCGGATGGCTACACCTTC. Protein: CASRNRALSDGYTF.

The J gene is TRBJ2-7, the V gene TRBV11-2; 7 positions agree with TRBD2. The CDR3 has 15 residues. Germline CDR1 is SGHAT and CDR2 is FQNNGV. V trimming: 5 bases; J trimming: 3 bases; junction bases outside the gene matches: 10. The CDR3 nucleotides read TGTGCCAGCAGCATGGCTGGGGGGGATCACTACGAGCAGTACTTC. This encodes CASSMAGGDHYEQYF.

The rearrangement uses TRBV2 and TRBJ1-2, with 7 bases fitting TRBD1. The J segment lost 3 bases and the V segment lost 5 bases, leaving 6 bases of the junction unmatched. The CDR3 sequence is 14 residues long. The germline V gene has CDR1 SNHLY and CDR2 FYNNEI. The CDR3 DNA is TGTGCCAGCAGTTTGAGCCAGGGGGACTATGGCTACACCTTC. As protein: CASSLSQGDYGYTF.